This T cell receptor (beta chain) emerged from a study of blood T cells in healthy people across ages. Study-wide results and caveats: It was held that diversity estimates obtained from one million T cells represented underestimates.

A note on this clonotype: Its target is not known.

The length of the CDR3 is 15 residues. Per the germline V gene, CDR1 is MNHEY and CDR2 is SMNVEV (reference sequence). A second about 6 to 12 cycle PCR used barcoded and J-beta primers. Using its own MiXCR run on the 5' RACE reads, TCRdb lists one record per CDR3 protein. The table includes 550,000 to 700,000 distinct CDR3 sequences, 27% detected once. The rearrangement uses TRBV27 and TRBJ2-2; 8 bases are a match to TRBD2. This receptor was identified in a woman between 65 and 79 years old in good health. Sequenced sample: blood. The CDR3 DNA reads TGTTGGTTCTGTGGAGCGGGGGACGGGACCGGGGAGCTGTTTTTT. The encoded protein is CWFCGAGDGTGELFF.